The rows below give T cell receptor beta chains drawn from one sample of a study of T cells in Graves' hyperthyroidism and ophthalmopathy. Using its own MiXCR run on the multiplex PCR reads, TCRdb lists one record per CDR3 protein. Among around 340,000 distinct CDR3 sequences listed, about a sixth were seen once. The sample consisted of blood. All receptors derive from a woman aged 25 to 39 with Graves' hyperthyroidism that later progressed to Graves' ophthalmopathy. Each CDR3 is given without its conserved first and last residue. Each record gives: V gene, clone size, CDR3 protein. The size of a clone is reported for some rows only, either as once, few or many, or as a class for expanded clones.

V gene: TRBV10-3
clone size: NA
CDR3 protein: AISEGGQGYEQY

V gene: TRBV6-1
clone size: few
CDR3 protein: ASRPLAKNIQY

V gene: TRBV10-2
clone size: NA
CDR3 protein: ASTLAGGIDTQY

V gene: TRBV27
clone size: many
CDR3 protein: ASTPAGDRGRNTEAF

V gene: TRBV15
clone size: many
CDR3 protein: ATSRERGAGTGELF

V gene: TRBV12-3/TRBV12-4
clone size: many
CDR3 protein: ASSQTSGSPGELF

V gene: TRBV19
clone size: NA
CDR3 protein: ASSILDLNQPQH

V gene: TRBV11-2
clone size: NA
CDR3 protein: ASSLGGQGDSPLH

V gene: TRBV4-1
clone size: NA
CDR3 protein: ASQGGPSNTEAF

V gene: TRBV28
clone size: many
CDR3 protein: ASSLPPRLDSYEQY

V gene: TRBV28
clone size: many
CDR3 protein: ASSSGLDTGELF

V gene: TRBV12-3/TRBV12-4
clone size: few
CDR3 protein: ASRKTSRLEQY

V gene: TRBV29-1
clone size: many
CDR3 protein: SVGRPGGEQY

V gene: TRBV30
clone size: few
CDR3 protein: AWGALRTGVLAGGPMPFQETQY

V gene: TRBV6-1
clone size: NA
CDR3 protein: ASELDRGSYEQY

V gene: TRBV20-1
clone size: many
CDR3 protein: SARDSGRADTQY

V gene: TRBV5-1
clone size: few
CDR3 protein: ASSSTGAGPDTQY

V gene: TRBV5-6
clone size: NA
CDR3 protein: ASSLGRSNQPQH

V gene: TRBV6-1
clone size: many
CDR3 protein: ASITYSGQGYEQY

V gene: TRBV30
clone size: many
CDR3 protein: AWSGGPYEQY

V gene: TRBV20-1
clone size: many
CDR3 protein: SARSGGMTDTQY

V gene: TRBV9
clone size: NA
CDR3 protein: ASSKGGGYNEQF

V gene: TRBV5-1
clone size: NA
CDR3 protein: ASSLTPSGSTDTQY

V gene: TRBV30
clone size: NA
CDR3 protein: AWARGSMAYGYT

V gene: TRBV20-1
clone size: many
CDR3 protein: SARPPGTSLETQY

V gene: TRBV19
clone size: few
CDR3 protein: ASSVQGAAVLGTDTQY

V gene: TRBV5-1
clone size: NA
CDR3 protein: ASSLRSGRIYEQY

V gene: TRBV7-2
clone size: many
CDR3 protein: AITGGTDTQY

V gene: TRBV27
clone size: NA
CDR3 protein: ANQGQLNTEAF

V gene: TRBV19
clone size: NA
CDR3 protein: ACSHGNQPQH

V gene: TRBV28
clone size: many
CDR3 protein: ASNPLSGPLQETQY

V gene: TRBV4-1
clone size: few
CDR3 protein: ASSQDTGFAF

V gene: TRBV18
clone size: many
CDR3 protein: ASSRSAHLDRSNQPQH

V gene: TRBV29-1
clone size: many
CDR3 protein: SAAQGYSTEAF

V gene: TRBV27
clone size: once
CDR3 protein: ASSSGGFPYEQY

V gene: TRBV19
clone size: NA
CDR3 protein: ASTKPGTKNIQY

V gene: TRBV11-2
clone size: many
CDR3 protein: ASSLGQRETQY

V gene: TRBV24-1
clone size: few
CDR3 protein: ATSDTWDRGNTIY

V gene: TRBV6-1
clone size: many
CDR3 protein: ASSEGTTGPGYNSPLH

V gene: TRBV18
clone size: many
CDR3 protein: ASSPDRSYGYT

V gene: TRBV18
clone size: many
CDR3 protein: ASSPGRGRVDTQY

V gene: TRBV20-1
clone size: NA
CDR3 protein: SARDVRASYEQY

V gene: TRBV29-1
clone size: few
CDR3 protein: SVGVGAGGRNEQF

V gene: TRBV5-1
clone size: NA
CDR3 protein: ASSSSGTLGEQY

V gene: TRBV20-1
clone size: few
CDR3 protein: SARDLSGRPYEQY

V gene: TRBV5-1
clone size: few
CDR3 protein: ASSAGGTSDHNEQF

V gene: TRBV28
clone size: many
CDR3 protein: ASSDGTESYEQY

V gene: TRBV12-3/TRBV12-4
clone size: many
CDR3 protein: ASISGQNNEQF

V gene: TRBV6-1
clone size: many
CDR3 protein: ASSESTGILYGYT

V gene: TRBV6-2/TRBV6-3
clone size: NA
CDR3 protein: ASSYPQEQGANYNEQF

V gene: TRBV12-3/TRBV12-4
clone size: few
CDR3 protein: ASSRTGENAGELF

V gene: TRBV5-5
clone size: NA
CDR3 protein: ASSVGPGAGEETQY

V gene: TRBV19
clone size: few
CDR3 protein: ASSAGTPGNTIY

V gene: TRBV3-1
clone size: few
CDR3 protein: ASSQSGQGILETQY

V gene: TRBV4-1
clone size: NA
CDR3 protein: ASSRTRTESYNEQF

V gene: TRBV29-1
clone size: once
CDR3 protein: SVEDLVSGTYGQY

V gene: TRBV11-2
clone size: many
CDR3 protein: ASSFGTERNGYT